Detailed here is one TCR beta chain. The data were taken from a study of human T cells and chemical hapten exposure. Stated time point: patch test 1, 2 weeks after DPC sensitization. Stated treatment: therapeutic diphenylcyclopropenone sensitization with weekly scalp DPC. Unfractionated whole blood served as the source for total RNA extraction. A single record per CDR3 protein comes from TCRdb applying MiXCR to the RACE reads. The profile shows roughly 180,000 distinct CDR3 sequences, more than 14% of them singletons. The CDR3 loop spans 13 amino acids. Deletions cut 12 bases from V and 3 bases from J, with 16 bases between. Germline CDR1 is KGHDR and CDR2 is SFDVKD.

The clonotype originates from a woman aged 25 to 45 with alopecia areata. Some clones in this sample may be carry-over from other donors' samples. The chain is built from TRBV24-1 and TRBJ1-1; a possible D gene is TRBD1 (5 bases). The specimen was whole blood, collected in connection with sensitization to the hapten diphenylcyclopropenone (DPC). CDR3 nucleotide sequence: TGTGCCCCCCCGGGGCGAGGGGACACTGAAGCTTTCTTT. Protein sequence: CAPPGRGDTEAFF.